This T cell receptor beta chain was captured in a study of regulatory T cells in long-lasting Graves disease (dated by TCRdb to about 2021). Concerning the study at large: Persistent Graves' disease was defined as antithyroid drug treatment for over 5 years with persistently positive TSH receptor autoantibodies. The study took place in China and was registered as a clinical trial. TCR sequencing covered some 13 persistent and 20 newly diagnosed Graves' disease patients, about 35 samples in total. Persistent Graves' disease patients were compared with newly diagnosed Graves' disease patients by peripheral blood TCR sequencing and RNA sequencing. Antithyroid drugs had been taken for approximately ten years on average by persistent Graves' disease patients in the clinical cohort. Study-wide conclusions, independent of this receptor: The study examined only peripheral blood because the primary lesion, thyroid tissue, could not be accessed. Compared with newly diagnosed patients, patients with persistent Graves' disease had lower TCR Shannon entropy and fewer highly expanded clones, which suggests clonal expansion. Sequencing and analysis were limited to the TCR beta chain. More public clonotypes were shared among persistent patients (under 3,000) than among newly diagnosed patients (966). The authors noted that the small sample size was a limitation that may lower accuracy. Preferential use of TRBV28, TRBJ1-2 and TRBJ2-5 was observed in persistent disease, whereas TRBV20-1 and TRBJ2-1 were favored in newly diagnosed disease.

As to this clonotype: Its target antigen remains unknown. There are no base qualities to consult, and no much larger clone falls within one base.

The germline V gene supplies CDR1 SGHRS and CDR2 YFSETQ. Including cysteine and phenylalanine, the CDR3 has 16 amino acids. CDR3 DNA is the only sequence kept; it has 48 bases, read in frame from the first base. V ends up 3 bases short and J 6 bases short, with an unmatched junction base count of 14. Library preparation employed multiplex PCR. The sequencer listed for this sample is Illumina HiSeq 4000. To build TCR beta libraries, CDR3 regions were amplified by Arm-PCR using iRepertoire HTBI primers. Gel purification was performed on PCR products prior to sequencing. The authors processed their data as follows. Gene usage analysis of CDR3 amino acid clonotypes relied on the approximately 62 TRBV and 15 or so TRBJ segments identified across samples. Filtered high-quality paired reads were merged into contigs using COPE and FqMerger. Contigs were aligned with BLAST to IMGT TRBV, TRBD and TRBJ reference genes, and CDR3 was defined per IMGT. Any clonotype with a frequency above 0.1% was classified as a highly expanded clone. Shannon entropy was used to measure repertoire diversity, and the Gini coefficient was used to measure V-J evenness. A clonotype found in more than one individual was treated as public. The raw public reads went through TCRdb reprocessing: fastp at Q25, MiXCR clone calling, in-frame beta chains kept. CDR3 protein sequences are deduplicated, and each keeps its most common genes and DNA. What appears here as the V and J calls and clone size reflects TCRdb's work, not the paper's. The sample contains under 500,000 distinct CDR3 sequences, more than 20% of them found a single time. Roughly 20% of the sample is held by the ten biggest clonotypes.

Explained via the paper, the time point label denotes: persistent/refractory GD, antithyroid drugs over 5 years with positive TRAb. RNA was extracted from PBMCs in TRIzol for both TCR sequencing and RNA sequencing. The diagnosis of Graves' disease followed American Thyroid Association guidelines. Patients were recruited from an endocrinology department in Xi'an, China. From each patient, approximately 10 milliliters of peripheral blood was collected into an EDTA anticoagulant tube. PBMCs were isolated by Ficoll Paque Plus density gradient separation without further T cell sorting. An Agilent 2100 Bioanalyzer and agarose gel were used to assess RNA quality, and a NanoDrop 2000 was used to measure RNA concentration.

The chain was built from TRBV5-1 and TRBJ2-7; 8 middle bases align to TRBD1. This sequence originates from a female donor with Graves disease. This material consisted of peripheral blood mononuclear cells (PBMCs), taken when the disease was refractory, from a patient treated with antithyroid drugs. This receptor carries the CDR3 CASSWLGGQVGGEQYF. The nucleotide sequence is TGCGCCAGCAGCTGGTTGGGGGGACAGGTAGGCGGCGAGCAGTACTTC.